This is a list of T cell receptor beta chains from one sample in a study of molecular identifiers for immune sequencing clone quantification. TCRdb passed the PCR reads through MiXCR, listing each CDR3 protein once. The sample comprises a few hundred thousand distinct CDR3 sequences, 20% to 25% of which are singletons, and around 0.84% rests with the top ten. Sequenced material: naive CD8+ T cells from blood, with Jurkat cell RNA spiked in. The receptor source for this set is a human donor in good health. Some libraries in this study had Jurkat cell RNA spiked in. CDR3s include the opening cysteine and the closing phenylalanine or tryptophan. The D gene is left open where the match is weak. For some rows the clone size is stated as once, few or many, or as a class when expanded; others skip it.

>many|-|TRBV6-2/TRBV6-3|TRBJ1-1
CASSKDGEAFF
TGTGCCAGCAGCAAGGACGGTGAAGCTTTCTTT
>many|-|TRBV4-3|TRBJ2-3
CASSQELGTADTQYF
TGCGCCAGCAGCCAAGAATTAGGTACAGCGGACACGCAGTATTTT
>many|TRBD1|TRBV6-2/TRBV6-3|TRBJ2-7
CASSVDRATSYEQYF
TGTGCCAGCAGTGTCGACAGGGCGACTTCCTACGAGCAGTACTTC
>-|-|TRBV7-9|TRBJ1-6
CASSTGPLHF
TGTGCCAGCAGCACCGGCCCCCTCCACTTT
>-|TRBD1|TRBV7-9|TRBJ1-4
CASSLLDRRSGGEKLFF
TGTGCCAGCAGCTTACTGGACAGGAGAAGTGGAGGCGAAAAACTGTTTTTT
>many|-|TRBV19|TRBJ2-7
CASSIAGMYEQYF
TGTGCCAGTAGTATAGCGGGGATGTACGAGCAGTACTTC
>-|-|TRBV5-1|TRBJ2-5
CASSWDLQVPQETQYF
TGCGCCAGCAGCTGGGATCTTCAGGTCCCCCAGGAGACCCAGTACTTC
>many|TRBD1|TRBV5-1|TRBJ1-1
CASSLDRGHTTNTEAFF
TGCGCCAGCAGCTTGGACAGGGGACATACTACCAACACTGAAGCTTTCTTT
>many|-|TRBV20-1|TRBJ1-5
CSAKQGFGNQPQHF
TGCAGTGCTAAACAGGGTTTTGGCAATCAGCCCCAGCATTTT
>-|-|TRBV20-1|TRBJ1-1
CSARDTRGWTEAFF
TGCAGTGCTAGAGATACGCGGGGTTGGACTGAAGCTTTCTTT
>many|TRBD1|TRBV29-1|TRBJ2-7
CSVSDRLYEQYF
TGCAGCGTGTCGGACAGGTTGTACGAGCAGTACTTC
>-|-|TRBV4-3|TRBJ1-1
CTSSQSRPNTEAFF
TGCACCAGCAGCCAATCTCGACCGAACACTGAAGCTTTCTTT
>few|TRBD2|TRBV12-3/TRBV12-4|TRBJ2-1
CASSNIAGSANEQFF
TGTGCCAGCAGCAATATAGCGGGAAGCGCGAATGAGCAGTTCTTC
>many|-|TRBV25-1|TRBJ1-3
CASSESTNSGNTIYF
TGTGCCAGCAGTGAATCGACTAACTCTGGAAACACCATATATTTT
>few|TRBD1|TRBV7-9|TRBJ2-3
CASSTLPQGDRRDTQYF
TGTGCCAGCAGCACGCTTCCCCAGGGGGACCGTCGGGATACGCAGTATTTT
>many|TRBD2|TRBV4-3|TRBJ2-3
CASSHEIGLADTDTQYF
TGCGCCAGCAGCCACGAGATCGGACTAGCGGACACAGATACGCAGTATTTT
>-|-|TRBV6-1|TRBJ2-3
CASRTYPSGGAGADTQCF
TGTGCCAGCAGAACATACCCCTCTGGGGGGGCCGGGGCAGATACGCAGTGTTTT
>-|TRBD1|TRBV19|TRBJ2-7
CASSIDHSGGSYEQYF
TGTGCCAGTAGTATAGATCACTCAGGGGGCAGCTACGAGCAGTACTTC
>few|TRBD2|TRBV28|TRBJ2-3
CASSLSGRVDTQYF
TGTGCCAGCAGTTTAAGCGGGAGAGTTGATACGCAGTATTTT
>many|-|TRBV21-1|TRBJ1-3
CARRPLRGTIYF
TGTGCCAGACGTCCCCTGCGGGGCACCATATATTTT
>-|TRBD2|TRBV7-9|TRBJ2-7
CASSMTSVPSYERYF
TGTGCCAGCAGCATGACTAGCGTCCCCTCCTACGAGCGGTACTTC
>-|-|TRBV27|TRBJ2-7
CASSLSGGTATYEQYF
TGTGCCAGCAGTTTATCTGGCGGGACAGCTACCTACGAGCAGTACTTC
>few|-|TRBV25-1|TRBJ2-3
CASSEGRRLRTDTQYF
TGTGCCAGCAGTGAGGGGAGGAGACTACGCACAGATACGCAGTATTTT
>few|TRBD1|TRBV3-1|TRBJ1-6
CASSENRDRVYSPLHF
TGTGCCAGCAGCGAGAACCGGGACAGGGTTTATTCACCCCTCCACTTT
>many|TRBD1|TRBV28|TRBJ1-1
CASSWRGTVRTEAFF
TGTGCCAGCAGTTGGAGGGGGACAGTTAGGACTGAAGCTTTCTTT
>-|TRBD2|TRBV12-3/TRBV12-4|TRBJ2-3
CASSFVLAADTQYF
TGTGCCAGCAGTTTCGTCCTAGCGGCAGATACGCAGTATTTT
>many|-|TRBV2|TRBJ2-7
CASSHHNSYEQYF
TGTGCCAGCTCCCATCACAACTCCTACGAGCAGTACTTC
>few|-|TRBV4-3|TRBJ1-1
CASSQRFGAFRANEAFF
TGCGCCAGCAGCCAAAGATTCGGGGCCTTTCGTGCGAATGAAGCTTTCTTT
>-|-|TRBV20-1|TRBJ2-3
CSARGDVKYF
TGCAGTGCTAGAGGTGACGTTAAGTATTTT
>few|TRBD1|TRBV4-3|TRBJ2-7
CASSQDRANYEQYF
TGCGCCAGCAGCCAGGACAGGGCCAACTACGAGCAGTACTTC
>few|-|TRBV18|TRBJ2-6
CASSPPEYRVAGANVLTF
TGTGCCAGCTCACCACCAGAATACAGGGTTGCTGGGGCCAACGTCCTGACTTTC
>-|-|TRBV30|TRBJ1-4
CAVRHVGFGEKLFF
TGTGCCGTAAGACACGTGGGTTTCGGGGAAAAACTGTTTTTT
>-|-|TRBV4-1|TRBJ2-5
CASSQESWAQKETQYF
TGCGCCAGCAGCCAAGAGAGCTGGGCCCAAAAAGAGACCCAGTACTTC
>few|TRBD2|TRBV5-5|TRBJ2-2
CASSYGTSGGKNTGELFF
TGTGCCAGCAGCTACGGGACTAGCGGGGGGAAGAACACCGGGGAGCTGTTTTTT
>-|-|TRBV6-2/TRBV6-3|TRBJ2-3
CASSNPPVGLITDTQYF
TGTGCCAGCAGCAATCCTCCGGTGGGACTCATCACAGATACGCAGTATTTT
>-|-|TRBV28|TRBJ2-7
CASSLREPYEQYF
TGTGCCAGCAGTTTGCGGGAACCCTACGAGCAGTACTTC
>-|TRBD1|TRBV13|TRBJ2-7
CASSPDRVNEQYF
TGTGCCAGCAGCCCGGACAGGGTAAACGAGCAGTACTTC
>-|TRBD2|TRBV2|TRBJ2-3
CASSEISGRGLGTDTQYF
TGTGCCAGCAGTGAAATTAGCGGGAGGGGGCTCGGCACAGATACGCAGTATTTT
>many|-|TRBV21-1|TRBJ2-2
CASSRQEAGANTGELFF
TGTGCCAGCAGCCGCCAGGAGGCGGGGGCGAACACCGGGGAGCTGTTTTTT
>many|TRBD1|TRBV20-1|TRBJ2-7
CSARDVGQGIDEQYF
TGCAGTGCTAGAGATGTGGGACAGGGGATCGACGAGCAGTACTTC
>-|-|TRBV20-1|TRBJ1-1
CSAGDGRMNTEAFF
TGCAGTGCTGGAGATGGCAGGATGAACACTGAAGCTTTCTTT
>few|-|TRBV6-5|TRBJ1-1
CASSAVRGANTEAFF
TGTGCCAGCAGCGCCGTAAGGGGGGCGAACACTGAAGCTTTCTTT
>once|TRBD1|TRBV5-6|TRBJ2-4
CVSSLNRGLGVAKNMQYF
TGTGTCAGCAGCTTGAACAGGGGGCTGGGGGTGGCCAAAAACATGCAGTACTTC
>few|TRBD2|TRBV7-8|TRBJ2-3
CASSAGLAGAPDTQYF
TGTGCCAGCAGCGCAGGACTAGCGGGGGCTCCAGATACGCAGTATTTT
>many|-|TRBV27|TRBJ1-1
CASTGQGEAFF
TGTGCCAGCACGGGGCAGGGTGAAGCTTTCTTT
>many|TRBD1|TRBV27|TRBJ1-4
CASSPTGTTTNEKLFF
TGTGCCAGCAGTCCGACAGGGACTACAACTAATGAAAAACTGTTTTTT
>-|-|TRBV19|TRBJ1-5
CASSIQVPGMEPQHF
TGTGCCAGTAGTATACAGGTCCCCGGTATGGAGCCCCAGCATTTT
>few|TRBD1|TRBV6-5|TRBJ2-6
CASSSIWGRDSNSGANVLTF
TGTGCCAGCAGTTCCATTTGGGGAAGGGACAGCAACTCTGGGGCCAACGTCCTGACTTTC
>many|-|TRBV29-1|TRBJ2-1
CSVEDWNNEQFF
TGCAGCGTTGAAGATTGGAACAATGAGCAGTTCTTC
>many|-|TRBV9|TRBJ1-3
CASSETGRSGNTIYF
TGTGCCAGCAGCGAAACAGGCCGCTCTGGAAACACCATATATTTT
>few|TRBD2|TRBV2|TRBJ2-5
CASSEIVLAGGRETQYF
TGTGCCAGCAGTGAAATTGTACTAGCGGGGGGGAGAGAGACCCAGTACTTC
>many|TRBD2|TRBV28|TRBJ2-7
CASSFGAGVREQYF
TGTGCCAGCAGTTTTGGAGCGGGAGTGCGGGAGCAGTACTTC
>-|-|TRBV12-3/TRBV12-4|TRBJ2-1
CASSFSGRSSYNEQFF
TGTGCCAGCAGCTTTAGCGGAAGGAGCTCCTACAATGAGCAGTTCTTC
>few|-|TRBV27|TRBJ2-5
CATSRLQEQETQYF
TGTGCCACATCTCGATTACAGGAACAAGAGACCCAGTACTTC
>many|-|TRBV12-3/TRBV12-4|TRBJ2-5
CASSTVFLRGQETQYF
TGTGCCAGCAGCACCGTTTTCTTACGGGGTCAAGAGACCCAGTACTTC